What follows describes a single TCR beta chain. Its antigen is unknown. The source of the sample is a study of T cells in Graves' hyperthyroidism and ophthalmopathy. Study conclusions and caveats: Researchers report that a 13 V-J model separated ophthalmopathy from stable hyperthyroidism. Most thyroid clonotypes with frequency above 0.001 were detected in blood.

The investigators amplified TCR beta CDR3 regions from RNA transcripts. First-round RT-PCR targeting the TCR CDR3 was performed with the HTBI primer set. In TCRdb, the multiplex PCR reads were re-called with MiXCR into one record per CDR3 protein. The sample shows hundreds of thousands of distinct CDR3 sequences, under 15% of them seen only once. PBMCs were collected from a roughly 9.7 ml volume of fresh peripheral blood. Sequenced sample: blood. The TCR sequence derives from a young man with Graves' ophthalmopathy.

The CDR3 sequence: CSAREIKGGGGTGNQPQHF. The CDR3 bases are TGCAGTGCTAGAGAGATCAAGGGGGGGGGGGGTACGGGCAATCAGCCCCAGCATTTT. This chain uses TRBV20-1 with TRBJ1-5; D may be TRBD1 (6 bases). CDR1 and CDR2 (germline): DFQATT, SNEGSKA (reference sequence). This CDR3 comprises 19 residues. The V end was cut by 0 bases, the J end by 2 bases, with 23 bases between.